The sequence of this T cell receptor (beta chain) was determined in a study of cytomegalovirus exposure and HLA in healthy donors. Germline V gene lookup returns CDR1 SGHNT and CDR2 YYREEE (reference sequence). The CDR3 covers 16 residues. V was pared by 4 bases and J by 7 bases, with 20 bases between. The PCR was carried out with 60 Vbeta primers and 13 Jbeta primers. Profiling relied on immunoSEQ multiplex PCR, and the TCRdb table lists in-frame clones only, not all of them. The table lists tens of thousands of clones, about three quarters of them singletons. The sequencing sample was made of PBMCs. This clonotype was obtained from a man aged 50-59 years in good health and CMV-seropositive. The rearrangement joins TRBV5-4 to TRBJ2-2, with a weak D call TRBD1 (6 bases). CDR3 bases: TGTGCCAGCAGCCACCCGCTTCACAGGGCGGGCGGGGAGCTGTTTTTT. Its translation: CASSHPLHRAGGELFF.